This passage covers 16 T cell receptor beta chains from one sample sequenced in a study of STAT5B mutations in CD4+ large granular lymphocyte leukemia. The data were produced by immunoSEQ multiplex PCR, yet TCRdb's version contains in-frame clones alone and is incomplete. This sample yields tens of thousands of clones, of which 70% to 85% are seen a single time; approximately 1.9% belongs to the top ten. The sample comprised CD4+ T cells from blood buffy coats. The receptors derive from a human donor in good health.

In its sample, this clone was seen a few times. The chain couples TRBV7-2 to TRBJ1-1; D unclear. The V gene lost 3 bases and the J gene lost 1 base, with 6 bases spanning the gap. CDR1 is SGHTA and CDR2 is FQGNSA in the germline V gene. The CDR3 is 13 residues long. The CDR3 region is CASSFVGNTEAFF. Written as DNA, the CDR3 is TGTGCCAGCAGCTTCGTCGGGAACACTGAAGCTTTCTTT. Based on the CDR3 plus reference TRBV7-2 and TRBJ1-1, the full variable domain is GAGVSQSPSNKVTEKGKDVELRCDPISGHTALYWYRQSLGQGLEFLIYFQGNSAPDKSGLPSDRFSAERTGGSVSTLTIQRTQQEDSAVYLCASSFVGNTEAFFGQGTRLTVV.

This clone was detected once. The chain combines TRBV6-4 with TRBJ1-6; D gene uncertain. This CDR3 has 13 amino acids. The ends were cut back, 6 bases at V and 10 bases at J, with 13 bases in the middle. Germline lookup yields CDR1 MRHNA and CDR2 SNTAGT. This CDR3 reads CASRPREGSPLHF. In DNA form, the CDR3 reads TGTGCCAGCAGGCCCCGGGAAGGCTCACCCCTCCACTTT.

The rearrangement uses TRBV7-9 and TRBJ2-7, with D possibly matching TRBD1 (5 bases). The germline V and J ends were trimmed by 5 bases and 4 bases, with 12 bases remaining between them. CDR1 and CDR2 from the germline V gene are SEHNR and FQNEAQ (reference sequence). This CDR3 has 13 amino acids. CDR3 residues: CASSDRQIYEQYF. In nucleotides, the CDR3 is TGTGCCAGCAGCGATCGACAGATTTACGAGCAGTACTTC.

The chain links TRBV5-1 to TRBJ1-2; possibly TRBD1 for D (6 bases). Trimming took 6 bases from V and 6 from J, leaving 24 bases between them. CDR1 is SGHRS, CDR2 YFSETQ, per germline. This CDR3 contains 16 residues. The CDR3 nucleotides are TGCGCCAGCACCCCAGATATGACAGGCTTCAACGATGGCTACACCTTC. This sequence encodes CASTPDMTGFNDGYTF.

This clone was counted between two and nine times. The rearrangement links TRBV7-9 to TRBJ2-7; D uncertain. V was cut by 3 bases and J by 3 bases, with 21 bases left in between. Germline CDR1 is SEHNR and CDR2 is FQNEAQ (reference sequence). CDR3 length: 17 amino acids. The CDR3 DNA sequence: TGTGCCAGCAGCTTTTACTCGGGTGGTGCAGCGATCTACGAGCAGTACTTC. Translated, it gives CASSFYSGGAAIYEQYF.

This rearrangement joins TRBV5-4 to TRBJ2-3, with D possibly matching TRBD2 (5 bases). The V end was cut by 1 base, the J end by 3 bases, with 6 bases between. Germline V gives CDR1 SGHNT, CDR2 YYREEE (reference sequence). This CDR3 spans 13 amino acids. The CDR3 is CASSLTGTDTQYF. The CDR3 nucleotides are TGTGCCAGCAGCTTGACGGGGACAGATACGCAGTATTTT.

In nucleotides, the CDR3 is TGTGCCAGCAGCTCTACTAGCACAGATACGCAGTATTTT. This sequence encodes CASSSTSTDTQYF. This chain links TRBV7-7 with TRBJ2-3; D is uncertain. V lost 4 bases and J 0 bases, leaving 5 bases between the germline ends. The CDR3 loop spans 13 amino acids. Germline assignment: CDR1 SSHAT and CDR2 FNYEAQ (reference sequence).

The CDR3 DNA is TGTGCCAGCAGCTTGGAGCTGGGGACGGCCTACGAGCAGTACTTC. Residues: CASSLELGTAYEQYF. The rearrangement links TRBV5-4 to TRBJ2-7, with D possibly being TRBD1 or TRBD2 (5 bases each). The CDR3 runs to 15 residues. The V and J ends lost 0 bases and 2 bases respectively, with 12 bases between them. Germline-derived CDR1 and CDR2 are SGHNT and YYREEE (reference sequence).

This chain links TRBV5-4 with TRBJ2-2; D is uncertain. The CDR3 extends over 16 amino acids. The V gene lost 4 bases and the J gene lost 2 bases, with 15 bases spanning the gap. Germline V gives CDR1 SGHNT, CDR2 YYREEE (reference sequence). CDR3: CASSPESTSNTGELFF. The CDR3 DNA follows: TGTGCCAGCAGCCCTGAATCGACATCTAACACCGGGGAGCTGTTTTTT.

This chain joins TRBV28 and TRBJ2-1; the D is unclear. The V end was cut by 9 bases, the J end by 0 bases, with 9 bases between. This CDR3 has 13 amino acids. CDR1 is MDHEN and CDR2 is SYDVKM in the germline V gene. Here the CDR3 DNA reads TGTGCCAGTCAGTTTGACTCCTACAATGAGCAGTTCTTC. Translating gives CASQFDSYNEQFF.

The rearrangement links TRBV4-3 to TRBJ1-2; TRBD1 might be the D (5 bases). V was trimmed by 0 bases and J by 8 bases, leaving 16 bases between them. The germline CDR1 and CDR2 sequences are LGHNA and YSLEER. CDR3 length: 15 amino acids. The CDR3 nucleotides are TGCGCCAGCAGCCAAGATAATACGGGGCTCAGGGGCTACACCTTC. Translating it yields CASSQDNTGLRGYTF.

The CDR3 loop is CASSKAERGKRGFVKNIQYF. The DNA of the CDR3 is TGTGCCAGCAGCAAAGCGGAAAGAGGAAAGCGGGGGTTTGTCAAAAACATTCAGTACTTC. The gene calls are TRBV21-1 and TRBJ2-4; TRBD2 was called by the table and not checked on the DNA. TRBV21-1 is assigned pseudogene status. CDR3 length: 20 residues.

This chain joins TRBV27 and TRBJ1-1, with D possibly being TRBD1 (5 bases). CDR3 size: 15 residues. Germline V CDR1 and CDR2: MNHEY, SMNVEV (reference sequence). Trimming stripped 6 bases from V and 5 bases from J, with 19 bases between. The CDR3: CASSPMAGLGTEAFF. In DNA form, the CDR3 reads TGTGCCAGCAGCCCCATGGCGGGGCTAGGAACTGAAGCTTTCTTT.

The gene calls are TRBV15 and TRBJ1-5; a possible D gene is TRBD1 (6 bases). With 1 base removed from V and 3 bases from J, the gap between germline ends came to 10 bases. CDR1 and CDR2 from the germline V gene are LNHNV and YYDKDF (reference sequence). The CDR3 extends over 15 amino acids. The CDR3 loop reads CATSRARGYNQPQHF. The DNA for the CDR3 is TGTGCCACCAGCAGAGCCAGGGGCTACAATCAGCCCCAGCATTTT. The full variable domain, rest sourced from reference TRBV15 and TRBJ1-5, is DAMVIQNPRYQVTQFGKPVTLSCSQTLNHNVMYWYQQKSSQAPKLLFHYYDKDFNNEADTPDNFQSRRPNTSFCFLDIRSPGLGDTAMYLCATSRARGYNQPQHFGDGTRLSIL.

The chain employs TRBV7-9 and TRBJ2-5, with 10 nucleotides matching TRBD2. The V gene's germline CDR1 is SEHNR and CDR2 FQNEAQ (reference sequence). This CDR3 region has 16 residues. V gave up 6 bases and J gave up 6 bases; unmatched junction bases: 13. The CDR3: CASSSIPAGGLKTQYF. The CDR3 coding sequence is TGTGCCAGCAGTTCCATCCCAGCGGGGGGGCTGAAGACCCAGTACTTC.

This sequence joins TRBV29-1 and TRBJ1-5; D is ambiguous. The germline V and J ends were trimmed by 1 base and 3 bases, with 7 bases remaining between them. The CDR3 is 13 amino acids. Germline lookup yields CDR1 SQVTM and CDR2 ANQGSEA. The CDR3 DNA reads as TGCAGCGTTGAAGTGCACCACAATCAGCCCCAGCATTTT. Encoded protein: CSVEVHHNQPQHF.